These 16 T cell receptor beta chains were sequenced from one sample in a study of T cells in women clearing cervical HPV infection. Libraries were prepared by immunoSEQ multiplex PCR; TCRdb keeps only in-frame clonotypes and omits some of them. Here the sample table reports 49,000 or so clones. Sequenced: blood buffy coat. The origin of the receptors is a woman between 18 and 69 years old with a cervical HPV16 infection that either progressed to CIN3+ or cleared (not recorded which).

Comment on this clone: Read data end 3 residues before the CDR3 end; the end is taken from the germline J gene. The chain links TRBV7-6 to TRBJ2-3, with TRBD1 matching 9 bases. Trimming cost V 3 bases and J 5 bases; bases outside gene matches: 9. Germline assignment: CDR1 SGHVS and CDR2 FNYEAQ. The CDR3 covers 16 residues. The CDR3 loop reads CASSFAGTGYGDTQYF. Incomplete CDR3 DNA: TGTGCCAGCAGCTTCGCCGGGACAGGGTATGGAGATACG.

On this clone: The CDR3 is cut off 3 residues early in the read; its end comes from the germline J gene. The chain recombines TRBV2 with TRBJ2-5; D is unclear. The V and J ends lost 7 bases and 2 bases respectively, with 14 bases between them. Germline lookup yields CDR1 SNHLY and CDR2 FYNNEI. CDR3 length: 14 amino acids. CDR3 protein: CASMSSRGQETQYF. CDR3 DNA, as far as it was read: TGTGCCAGCATGAGTAGCCGCGGACAAGAGACC.

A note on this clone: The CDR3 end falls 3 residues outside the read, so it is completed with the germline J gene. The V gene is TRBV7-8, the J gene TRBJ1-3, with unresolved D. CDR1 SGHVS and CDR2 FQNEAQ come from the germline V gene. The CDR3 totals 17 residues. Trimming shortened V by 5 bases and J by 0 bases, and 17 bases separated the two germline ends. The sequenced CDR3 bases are TGTGCCAGCAGCCGATATGAGGACTTTTCCTCTGGAAACACC. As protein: CASSRYEDFSSGNT. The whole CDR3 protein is CASSRYEDFSSGNTIYF. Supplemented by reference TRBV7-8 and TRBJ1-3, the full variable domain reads GAGVSQSPRYKVAKRGQDVALRCDPISGHVSLFWYQQALGQGPEFLTYFQNEAQLDKSGLPSDRFFAERPEGSVSTLKIQRTQQEDSAVYLCASSRYEDFSSGNTIYFGEGSWLTVV.

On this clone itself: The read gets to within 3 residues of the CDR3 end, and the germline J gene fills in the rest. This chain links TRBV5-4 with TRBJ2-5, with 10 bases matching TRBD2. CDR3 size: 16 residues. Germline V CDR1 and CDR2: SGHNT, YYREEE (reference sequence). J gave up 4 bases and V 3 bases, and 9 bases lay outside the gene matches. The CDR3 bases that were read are TGTGCCAGCAGCTACCCTCCAGCGGGGGGGCGAGAGACC. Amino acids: CASSYPPAGGRET. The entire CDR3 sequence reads CASSYPPAGGRETQYF.

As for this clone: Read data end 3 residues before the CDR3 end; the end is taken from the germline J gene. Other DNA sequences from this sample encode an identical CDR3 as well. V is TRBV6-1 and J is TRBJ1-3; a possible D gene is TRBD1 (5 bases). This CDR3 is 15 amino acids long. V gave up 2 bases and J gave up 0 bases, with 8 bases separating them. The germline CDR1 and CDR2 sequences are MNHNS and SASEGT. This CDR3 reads CASSEWGGSGNTIYF. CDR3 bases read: TGTGCCAGCAGTGAATGGGGGGGCTCTGGAAACACC.

The part of the CDR3 DNA that was read is TGCAGTGCTAGAGTCTGGGACTTTCAAGAGACC. It yields the protein CSARVWDFQET. The full CDR3 protein reads CSARVWDFQETQYF. The chain couples TRBV20-1 to TRBJ2-5, with D perhaps TRBD2 (6 bases). The observed sequence ends 3 residues before the CDR3 terminus, with the missing tail filled in from the germline J gene. The CDR3 runs to 14 residues. The germline V and J ends were trimmed by 1 base and 2 bases, with 11 bases remaining between them. Looked up from germline, CDR1 is DFQATT and CDR2 is SNEGSKA (reference sequence).

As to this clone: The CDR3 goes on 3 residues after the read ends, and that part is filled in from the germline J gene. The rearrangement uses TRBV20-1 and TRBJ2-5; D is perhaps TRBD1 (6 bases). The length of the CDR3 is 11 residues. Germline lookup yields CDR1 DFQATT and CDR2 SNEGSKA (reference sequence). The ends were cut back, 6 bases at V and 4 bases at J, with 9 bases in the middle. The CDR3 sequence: CSAVGAETQYF. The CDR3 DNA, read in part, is TGCAGTGCGGTGGGGGCAGAGACC.

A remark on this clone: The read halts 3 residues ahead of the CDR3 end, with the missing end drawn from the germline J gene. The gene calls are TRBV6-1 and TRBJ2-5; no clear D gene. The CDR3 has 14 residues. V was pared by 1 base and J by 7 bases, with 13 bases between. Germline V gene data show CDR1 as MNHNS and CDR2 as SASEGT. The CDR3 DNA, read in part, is TGTGCCAGCAGTGAAGAGGCAGGCCCCAGGACC. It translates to CASSEEAGPRT. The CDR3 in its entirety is CASSEEAGPRTQYF.

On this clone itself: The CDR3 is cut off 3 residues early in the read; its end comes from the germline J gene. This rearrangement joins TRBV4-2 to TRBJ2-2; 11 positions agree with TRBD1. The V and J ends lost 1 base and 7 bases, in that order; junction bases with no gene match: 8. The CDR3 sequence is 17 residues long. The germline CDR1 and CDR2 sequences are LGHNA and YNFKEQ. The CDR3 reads CASSQGRTGGYDGELFF. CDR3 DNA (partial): TGTGCCAGCAGCCAAGGAAGGACAGGGGGCTATGACGGGGAG.

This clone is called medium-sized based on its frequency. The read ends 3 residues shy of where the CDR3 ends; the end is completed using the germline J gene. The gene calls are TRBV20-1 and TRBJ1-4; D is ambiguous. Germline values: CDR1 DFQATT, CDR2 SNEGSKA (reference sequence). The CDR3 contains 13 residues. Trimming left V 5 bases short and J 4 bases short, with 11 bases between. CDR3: CSAPAGLNEKLFF. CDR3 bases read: TGCAGTGCTCCGGCAGGTCTTAATGAAAAA.

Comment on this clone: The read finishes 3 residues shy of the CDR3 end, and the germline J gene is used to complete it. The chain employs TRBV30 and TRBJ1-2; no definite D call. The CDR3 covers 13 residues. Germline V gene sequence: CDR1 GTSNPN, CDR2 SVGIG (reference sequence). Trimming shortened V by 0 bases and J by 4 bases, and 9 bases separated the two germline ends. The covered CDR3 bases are TGTGCCTGGAGTGTACCAGGAGCCTATGGC. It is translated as CAWSVPGAYG. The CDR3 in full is CAWSVPGAYGYTF.

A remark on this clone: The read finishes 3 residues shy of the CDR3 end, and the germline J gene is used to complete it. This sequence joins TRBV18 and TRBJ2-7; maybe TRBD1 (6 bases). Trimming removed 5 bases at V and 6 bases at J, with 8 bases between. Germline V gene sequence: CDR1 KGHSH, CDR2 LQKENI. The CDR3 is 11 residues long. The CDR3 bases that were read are TGTGCCAGCTCATCAGGGGTCGAG. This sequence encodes CASSSGVE. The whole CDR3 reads CASSSGVEQYF. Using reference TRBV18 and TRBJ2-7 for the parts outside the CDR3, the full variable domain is NAGVMQNPRHLVRRRGQEARLRCSPMKGHSHVYWYRQLPEEGLKFMVYLQKENIIDESGMPKERFSAEFPKEGPSILRIQQVVRGDSAAYFCASSSGVEQYFGPGTRLTVT.

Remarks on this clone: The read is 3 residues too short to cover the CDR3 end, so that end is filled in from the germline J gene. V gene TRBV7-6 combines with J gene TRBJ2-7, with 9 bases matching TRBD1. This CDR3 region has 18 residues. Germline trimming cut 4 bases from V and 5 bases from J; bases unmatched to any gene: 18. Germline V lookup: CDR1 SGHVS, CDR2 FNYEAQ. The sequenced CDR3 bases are TGTGCCAGCAGCTCCCTCCCTCCTGACGGGACAGGGCCCCACGAG. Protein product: CASSSLPPDGTGPHE. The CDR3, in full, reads CASSSLPPDGTGPHEQYF.

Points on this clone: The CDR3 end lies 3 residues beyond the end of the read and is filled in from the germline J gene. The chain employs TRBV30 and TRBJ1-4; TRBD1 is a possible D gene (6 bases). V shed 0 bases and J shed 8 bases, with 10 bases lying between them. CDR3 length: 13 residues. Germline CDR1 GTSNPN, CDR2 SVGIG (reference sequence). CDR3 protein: CAWSVGAFEKLFF. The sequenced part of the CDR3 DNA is TGTGCCTGGAGTGTGGGGGCCTTCGAAAAA. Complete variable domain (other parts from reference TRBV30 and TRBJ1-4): SQTIHQWPATLVQPVGSPLSLECTVEGTSNPNLYWYRQAAGRGLQLLFYSVGIGQISSEVPQNLSASRPQDRQFILSSKKLLLSDSGFYLCAWSVGAFEKLFFGSGTQLSVL.

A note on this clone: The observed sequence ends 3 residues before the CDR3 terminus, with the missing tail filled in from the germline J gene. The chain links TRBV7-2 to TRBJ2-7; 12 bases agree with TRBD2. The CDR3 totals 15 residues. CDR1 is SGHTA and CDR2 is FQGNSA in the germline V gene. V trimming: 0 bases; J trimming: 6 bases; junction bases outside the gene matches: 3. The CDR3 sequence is CASSLATSGRGEQYF. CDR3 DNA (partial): TGTGCCAGCAGCTTAGCGACTAGCGGGAGAGGCGAG. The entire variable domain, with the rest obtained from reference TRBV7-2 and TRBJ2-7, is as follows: GAGVSQSPSNKVTEKGKDVELRCDPISGHTALYWYRQSLGQGLEFLIYFQGNSAPDKSGLPSDRFSAERTGGSVSTLTIQRTQQEDSAVYLCASSLATSGRGEQYFGPGTRLTVT.

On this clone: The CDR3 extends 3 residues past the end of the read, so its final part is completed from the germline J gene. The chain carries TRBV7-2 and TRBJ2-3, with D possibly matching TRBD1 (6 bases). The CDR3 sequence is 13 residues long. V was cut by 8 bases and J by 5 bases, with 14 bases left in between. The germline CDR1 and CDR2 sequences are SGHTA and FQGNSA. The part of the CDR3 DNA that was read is TGTGCCAGCTGTAGGGGGTTAGGAGATACG. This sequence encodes CASCRGLGDT. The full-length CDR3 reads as CASCRGLGDTQYF.